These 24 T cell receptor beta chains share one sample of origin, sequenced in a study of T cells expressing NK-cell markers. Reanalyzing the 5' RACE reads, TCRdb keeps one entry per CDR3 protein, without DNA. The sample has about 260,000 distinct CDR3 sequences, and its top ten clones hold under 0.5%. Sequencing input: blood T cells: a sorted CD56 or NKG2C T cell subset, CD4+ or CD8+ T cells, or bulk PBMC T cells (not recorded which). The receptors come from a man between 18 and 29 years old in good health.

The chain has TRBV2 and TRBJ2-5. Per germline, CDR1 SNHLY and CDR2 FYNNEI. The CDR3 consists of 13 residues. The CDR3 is CASMRSEQETQYF.

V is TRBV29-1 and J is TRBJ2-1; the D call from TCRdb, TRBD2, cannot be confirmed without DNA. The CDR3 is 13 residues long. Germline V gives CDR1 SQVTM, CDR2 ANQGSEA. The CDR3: CSVEKRLAGRGFF.

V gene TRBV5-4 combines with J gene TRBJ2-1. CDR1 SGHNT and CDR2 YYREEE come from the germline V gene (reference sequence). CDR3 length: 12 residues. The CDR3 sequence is CASSLPKNEQFF.

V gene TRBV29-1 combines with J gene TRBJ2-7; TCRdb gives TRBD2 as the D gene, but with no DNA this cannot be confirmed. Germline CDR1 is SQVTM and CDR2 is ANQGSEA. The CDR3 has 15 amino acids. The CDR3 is CSVAGLAGVPLEQYF.

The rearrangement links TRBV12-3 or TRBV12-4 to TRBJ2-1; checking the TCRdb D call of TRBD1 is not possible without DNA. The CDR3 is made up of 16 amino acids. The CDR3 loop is CASRPTLGQPLEEQFF.

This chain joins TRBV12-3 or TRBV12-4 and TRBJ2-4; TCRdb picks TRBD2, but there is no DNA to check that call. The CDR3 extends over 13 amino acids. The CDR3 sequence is CASSMGLDAIQYF.

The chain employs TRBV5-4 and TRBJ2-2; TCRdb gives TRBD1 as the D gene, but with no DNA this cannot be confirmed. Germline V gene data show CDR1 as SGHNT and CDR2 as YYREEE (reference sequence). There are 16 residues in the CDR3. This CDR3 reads CASSLGSAPKVGELFF. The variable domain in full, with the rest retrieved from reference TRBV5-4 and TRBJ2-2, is ETGVTQSPTHLIKTRGQQVTLRCSSQSGHNTVSWYQQALGQGPQFIFQYYREEENGRGNFPPRFSGLQFPNYSSELNVNALELDDSALYLCASSLGSAPKVGELFFGEGSRLTVL.

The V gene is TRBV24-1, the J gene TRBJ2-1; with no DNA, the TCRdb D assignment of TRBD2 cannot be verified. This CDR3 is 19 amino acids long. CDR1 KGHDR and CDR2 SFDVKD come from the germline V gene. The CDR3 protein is CATSGIKWAREGSYNEQFF.

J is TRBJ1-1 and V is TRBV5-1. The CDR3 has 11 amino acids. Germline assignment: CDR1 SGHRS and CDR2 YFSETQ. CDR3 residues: CASSPDFQAFF.

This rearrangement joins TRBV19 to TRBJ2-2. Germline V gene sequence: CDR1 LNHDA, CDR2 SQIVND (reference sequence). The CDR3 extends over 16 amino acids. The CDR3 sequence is CASSIATSRTAGELFF.

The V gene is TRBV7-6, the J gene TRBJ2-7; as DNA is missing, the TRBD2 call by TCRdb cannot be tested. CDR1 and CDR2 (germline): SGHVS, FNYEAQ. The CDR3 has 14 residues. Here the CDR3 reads CASSLVAGGHEQYF.

This CDR3 reads CASSPLAGAQNEQFF. This chain joins TRBV7-3 and TRBJ2-1; absent DNA, TCRdb's TRBD2 call cannot be checked. The CDR3 runs 15 residues. Per germline, CDR1 SGHTA and CDR2 FQGTGA. The full variable domain, its missing parts supplied by reference TRBV7-3 and TRBJ2-1, is GAGVSQTPSNKVTEKGKYVELRCDPISGHTALYWYRQSLGQGPEFLIYFQGTGAADDSGLPNDRFFAVRPEGSVSTLKIQRTERGDSAVYLCASSPLAGAQNEQFFGPGTRLTVL.

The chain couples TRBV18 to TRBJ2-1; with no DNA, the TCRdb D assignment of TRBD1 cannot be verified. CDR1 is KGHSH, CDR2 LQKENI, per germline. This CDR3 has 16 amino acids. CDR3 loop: CASSLGRSLTYNEQFF.

The CDR3 reads CASSYGTFPYEQYF. V is TRBV7-3 and J is TRBJ2-7; TCRdb proposes TRBD1, but this gene call is untestable without DNA. This CDR3 spans 14 amino acids. Germline values: CDR1 SGHTA, CDR2 FQGTGA.

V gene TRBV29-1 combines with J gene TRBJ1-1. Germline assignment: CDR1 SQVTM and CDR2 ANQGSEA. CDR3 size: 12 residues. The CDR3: CSVNLGNTEAFF.

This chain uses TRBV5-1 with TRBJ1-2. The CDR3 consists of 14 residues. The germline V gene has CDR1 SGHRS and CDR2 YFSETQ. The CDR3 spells CASSLYSVEDGYTF.

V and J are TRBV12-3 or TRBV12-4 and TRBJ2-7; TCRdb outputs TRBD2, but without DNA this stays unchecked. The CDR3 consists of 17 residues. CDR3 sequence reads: CASSPGLAGGAPYEQYF.

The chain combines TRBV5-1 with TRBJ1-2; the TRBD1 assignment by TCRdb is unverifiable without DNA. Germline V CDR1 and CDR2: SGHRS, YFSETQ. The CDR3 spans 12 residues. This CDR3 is CASSDPGAGYTF.

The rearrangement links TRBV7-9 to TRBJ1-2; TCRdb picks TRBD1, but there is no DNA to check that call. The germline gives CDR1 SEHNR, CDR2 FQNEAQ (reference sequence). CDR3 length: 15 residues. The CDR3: CASSPRTGGRGGYTF.

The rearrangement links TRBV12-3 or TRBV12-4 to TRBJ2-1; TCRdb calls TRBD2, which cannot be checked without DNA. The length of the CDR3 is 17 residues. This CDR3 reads CASSLRSAGATIGEQFF.

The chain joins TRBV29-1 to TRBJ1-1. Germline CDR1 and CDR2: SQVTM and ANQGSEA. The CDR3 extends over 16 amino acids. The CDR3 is CSVGGPGGRRNTEAFF.

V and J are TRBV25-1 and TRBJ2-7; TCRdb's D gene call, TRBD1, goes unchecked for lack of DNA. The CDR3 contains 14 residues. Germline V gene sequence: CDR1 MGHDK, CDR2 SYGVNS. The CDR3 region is CASSATGGSYEQYF.

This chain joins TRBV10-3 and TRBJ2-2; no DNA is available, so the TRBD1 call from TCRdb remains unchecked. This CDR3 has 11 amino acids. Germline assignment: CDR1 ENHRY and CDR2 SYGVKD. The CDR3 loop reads CAIRGDRELFF.

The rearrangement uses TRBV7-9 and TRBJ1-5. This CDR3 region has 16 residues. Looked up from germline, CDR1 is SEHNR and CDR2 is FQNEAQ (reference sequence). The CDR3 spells CASSLGTGRLTQPQHF.